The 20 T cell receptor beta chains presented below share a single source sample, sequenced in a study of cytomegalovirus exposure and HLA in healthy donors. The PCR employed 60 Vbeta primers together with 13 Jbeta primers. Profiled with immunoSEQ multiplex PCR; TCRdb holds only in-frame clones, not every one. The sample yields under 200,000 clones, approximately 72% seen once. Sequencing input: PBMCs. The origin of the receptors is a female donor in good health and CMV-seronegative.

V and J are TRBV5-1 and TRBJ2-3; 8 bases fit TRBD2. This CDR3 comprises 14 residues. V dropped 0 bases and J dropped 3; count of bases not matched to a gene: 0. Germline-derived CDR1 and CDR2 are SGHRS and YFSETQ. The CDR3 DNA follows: TGCGCCAGCAGCTTGGAGCGGGGGACAGATACGCAGTATTTT. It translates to CASSLERGTDTQYF.

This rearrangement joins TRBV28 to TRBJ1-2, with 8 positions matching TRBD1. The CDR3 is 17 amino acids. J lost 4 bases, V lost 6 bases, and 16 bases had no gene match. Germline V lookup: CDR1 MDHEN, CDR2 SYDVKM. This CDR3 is CASSSTGGPLKLYGYTF. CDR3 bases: TGTGCCAGCAGCTCCACAGGGGGTCCCCTTAAACTCTATGGCTACACCTTC.

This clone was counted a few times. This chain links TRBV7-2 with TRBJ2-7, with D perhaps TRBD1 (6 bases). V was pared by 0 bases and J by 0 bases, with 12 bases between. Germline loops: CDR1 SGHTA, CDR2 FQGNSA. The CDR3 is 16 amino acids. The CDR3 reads CASSLAGALSSYEQYF. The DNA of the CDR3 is TGTGCCAGCAGCTTAGCGGGGGCCTTAAGCTCCTACGAGCAGTACTTC.

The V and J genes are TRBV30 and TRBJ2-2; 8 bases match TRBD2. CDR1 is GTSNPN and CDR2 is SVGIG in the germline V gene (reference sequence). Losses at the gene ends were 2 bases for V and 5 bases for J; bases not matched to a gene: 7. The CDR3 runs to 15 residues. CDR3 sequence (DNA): TGTGCCTGGAGTCACGGGAGGGCGTTTACCGGGGAGCTGTTTTTT. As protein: CAWSHGRAFTGELFF.

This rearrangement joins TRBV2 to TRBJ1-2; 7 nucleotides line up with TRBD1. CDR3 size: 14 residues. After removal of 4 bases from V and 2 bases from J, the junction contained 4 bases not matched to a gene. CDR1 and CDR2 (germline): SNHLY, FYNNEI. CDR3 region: CASSVGGLNYGYTF. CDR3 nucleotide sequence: TGTGCCAGCAGTGTAGGGGGCCTAAACTATGGCTACACCTTC.

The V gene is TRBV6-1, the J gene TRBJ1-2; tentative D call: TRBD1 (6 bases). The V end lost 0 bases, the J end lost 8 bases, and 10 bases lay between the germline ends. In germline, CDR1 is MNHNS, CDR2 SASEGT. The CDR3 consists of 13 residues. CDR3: CASSEAGTGGYTF. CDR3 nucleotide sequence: TGTGCCAGCAGTGAAGCAGGAACAGGGGGCTACACCTTC.

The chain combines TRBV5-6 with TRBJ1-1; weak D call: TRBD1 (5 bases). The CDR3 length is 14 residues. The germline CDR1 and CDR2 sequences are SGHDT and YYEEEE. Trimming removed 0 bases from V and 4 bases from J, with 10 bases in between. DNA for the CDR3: TGTGCCAGCAGCTTGGAGGTAAGGGGCACTGAAGCTTTCTTT. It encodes CASSLEVRGTEAFF.

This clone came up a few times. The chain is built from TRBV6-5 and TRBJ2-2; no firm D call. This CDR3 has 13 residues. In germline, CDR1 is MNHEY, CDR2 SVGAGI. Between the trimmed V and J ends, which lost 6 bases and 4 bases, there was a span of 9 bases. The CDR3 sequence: CASSLTGTGELFF. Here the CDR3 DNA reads TGTGCCAGCAGCCTAACGGGCACCGGGGAGCTGTTTTTT.

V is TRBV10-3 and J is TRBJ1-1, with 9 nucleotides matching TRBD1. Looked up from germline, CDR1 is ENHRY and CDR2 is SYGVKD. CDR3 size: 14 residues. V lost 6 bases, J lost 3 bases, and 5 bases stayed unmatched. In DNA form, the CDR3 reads TGTGCCATCAGCACAGGGGGCGAGGACACTGAAGCTTTCTTT. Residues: CAISTGGEDTEAFF.

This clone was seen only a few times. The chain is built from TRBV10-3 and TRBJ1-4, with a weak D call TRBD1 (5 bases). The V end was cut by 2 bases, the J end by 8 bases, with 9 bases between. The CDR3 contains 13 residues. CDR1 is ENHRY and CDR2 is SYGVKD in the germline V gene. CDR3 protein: CAISERGEEKLFF. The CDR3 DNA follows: TGTGCCATCAGTGAGCGGGGGGAGGAAAAACTGTTTTTT.

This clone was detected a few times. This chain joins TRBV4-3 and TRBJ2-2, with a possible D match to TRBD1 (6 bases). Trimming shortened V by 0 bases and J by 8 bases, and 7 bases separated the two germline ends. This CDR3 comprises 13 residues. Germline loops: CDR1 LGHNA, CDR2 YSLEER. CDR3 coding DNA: TGCGCCAGCAGCCAAGACAGGGGAGGGGAGCTGTTTTTT. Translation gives CASSQDRGGELFF.

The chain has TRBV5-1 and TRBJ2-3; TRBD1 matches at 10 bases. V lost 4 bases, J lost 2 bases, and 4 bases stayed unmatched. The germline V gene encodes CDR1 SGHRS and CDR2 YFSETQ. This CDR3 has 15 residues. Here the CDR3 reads CASSPTGGDTDTQYF. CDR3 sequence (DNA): TGCGCCAGCAGCCCGACAGGGGGCGACACAGATACGCAGTATTTT.

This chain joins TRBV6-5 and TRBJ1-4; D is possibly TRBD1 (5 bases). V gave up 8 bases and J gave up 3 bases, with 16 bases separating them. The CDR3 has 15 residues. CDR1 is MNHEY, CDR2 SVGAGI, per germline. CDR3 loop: CASRRWKGPNEKLFF. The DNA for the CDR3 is TGTGCCAGCCGTAGGTGGAAGGGGCCTAATGAAAAACTGTTTTTT.

The DNA for the CDR3 is TGTGCCACCACGGGACAGTCGAGCACAGATACGCAGTATTTT. Protein sequence: CATTGQSSTDTQYF. The chain couples TRBV6-5 to TRBJ2-3, with 7 bases identical to TRBD1. The CDR3 contains 14 residues. Germline CDR1 and CDR2: MNHEY and SVGAGI. The V segment lost 10 bases and the J segment 0 bases; nucleotides outside the gene matches: 7.

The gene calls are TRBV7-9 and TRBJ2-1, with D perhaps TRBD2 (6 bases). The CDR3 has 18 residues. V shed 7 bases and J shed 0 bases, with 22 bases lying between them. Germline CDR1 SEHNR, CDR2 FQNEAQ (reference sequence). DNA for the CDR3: TGTGCCAGCATCCGTCTCGGGGGAAAAGGGAGCTCCTACAATGAGCAGTTCTTC. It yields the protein CASIRLGGKGSSYNEQFF.

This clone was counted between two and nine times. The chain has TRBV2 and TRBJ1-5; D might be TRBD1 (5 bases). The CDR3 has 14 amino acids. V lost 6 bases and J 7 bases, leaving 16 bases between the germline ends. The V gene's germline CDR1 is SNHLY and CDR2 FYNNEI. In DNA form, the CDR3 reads TGTGCCAGCAGCCCGGGGGGGGTCAGGCAGCCCCAGCATTTT. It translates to CASSPGGVRQPQHF.

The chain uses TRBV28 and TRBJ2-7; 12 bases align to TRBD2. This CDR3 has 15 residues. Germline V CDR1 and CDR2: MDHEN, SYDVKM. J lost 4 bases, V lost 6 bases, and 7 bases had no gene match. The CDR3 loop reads CASRYGLAGTYEQYF. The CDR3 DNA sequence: TGTGCCAGCAGGTACGGACTAGCGGGAACGTACGAGCAGTACTTC.

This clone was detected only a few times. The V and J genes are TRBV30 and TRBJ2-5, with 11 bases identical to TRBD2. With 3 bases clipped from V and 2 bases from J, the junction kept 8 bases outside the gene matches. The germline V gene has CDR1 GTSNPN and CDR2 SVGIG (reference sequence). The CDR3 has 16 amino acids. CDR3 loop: CAWSRTGTSGQETQYF. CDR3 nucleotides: TGTGCCTGGAGCCGAACCGGGACTAGCGGTCAAGAGACCCAGTACTTC. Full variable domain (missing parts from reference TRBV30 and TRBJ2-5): SQTIHQWPATLVQPVGSPLSLECTVEGTSNPNLYWYRQAAGRGLQLLFYSVGIGQISSEVPQNLSASRPQDRQFILSSKKLLLSDSGFYLCAWSRTGTSGQETQYFGPGTRLLVL.

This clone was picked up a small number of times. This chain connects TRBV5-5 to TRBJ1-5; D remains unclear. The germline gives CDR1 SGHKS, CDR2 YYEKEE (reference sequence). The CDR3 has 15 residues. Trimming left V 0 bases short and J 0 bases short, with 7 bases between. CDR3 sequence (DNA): TGTGCCAGCAGCTTGGGAGGGCTTAGCAATCAGCCCCAGCATTTT. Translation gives CASSLGGLSNQPQHF.

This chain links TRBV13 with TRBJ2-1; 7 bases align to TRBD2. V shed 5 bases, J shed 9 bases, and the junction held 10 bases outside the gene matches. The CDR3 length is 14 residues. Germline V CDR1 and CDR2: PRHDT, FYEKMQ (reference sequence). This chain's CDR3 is CASSLSGTSGEQFF. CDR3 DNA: TGTGCCAGCAGCCTGAGCGGGACCTCCGGTGAGCAGTTCTTC.